These 11 T cell receptor beta chains share one sample of origin, sequenced in a study of type 1 regulatory T cells. MiXCR, applied by TCRdb to the reads, yields one record per CDR3 protein. The sample holds about 65,000 distinct CDR3 sequences, approximately 50% seen once. Their cognate antigens are unknown. The sample was cultured non-Tr1 T cells, either the whole culture or a sorted T cell fraction (not recorded which). The receptors derive from a human donor in good health.

The chain uses TRBV30 and TRBJ1-3; the match to TRBD1 covers 7 bases. Germline CDR1 reads GTSNPN; CDR2 reads SVGIG (reference sequence). The CDR3 is 15 amino acids. The V segment lost 3 bases and the J segment 4 bases; nucleotides outside the gene matches: 9. Written as DNA, the CDR3 is TGTGCCTGGAGCACAACAGGGGCTTTGGGAAACACCATATATTTT. Residues: CAWSTTGALGNTIYF.

In regard to this clonotype: This sequence may be a read error, since a much larger clone differs from it by one base. The V call is TRBV5-1, the J call TRBJ2-2; D unclear. The CDR3 is 15 amino acids. Trimming took off 3 bases at V and 3 bases at J, with 12 bases between the two ends. The germline V gene has CDR1 SGHRS and CDR2 YFSETQ. CDR3 coding DNA: TGCGCCAGCAGCTCGCCCGGGCCCTACACCGGGGAGCTGTTTTTT. This codes for CASSSPGPYTGELFF.

This clonotype was detected once. DNA of the CDR3: TGTGCCAGCAGACTCGCAGGGAACACTGAAGCTTTCTTT. Its protein product is CASRLAGNTEAFF. This chain connects TRBV5-4 to TRBJ1-1; D gene uncertain. The CDR3 has 13 residues. Trimming cost V 5 bases and J 1 base, with 9 bases left between them. Germline lookup yields CDR1 SGHNT and CDR2 YYREEE (reference sequence).

CDR3 in DNA: TGTGCCAGCAAGGGACAGGGGGACTCCGGGGAGCTGTTTTTT. Encoded protein: CASKGQGDSGELFF. V and J are TRBV12-3 or TRBV12-4 and TRBJ2-2, with 11 bases aligning to TRBD1. V lost 7 bases, J lost 6 bases, and 4 bases stayed unmatched. The CDR3 is made up of 14 amino acids.

This clonotype appeared once. V usage is TRBV9 and J usage is TRBJ2-2; the D call may be TRBD1 or TRBD2 (5 bases each). Germline CDR1 reads SGDLS; CDR2 reads YYNGEE. This CDR3 contains 14 residues. V dropped 4 bases and J dropped 8 bases, with 15 bases sitting between them. The CDR3 reads CASSLRGSVGELFF. In nucleotides, the CDR3 is TGTGCCAGCAGCTTACGGGGCAGCGTGGGGGAGCTGTTTTTT.

The J gene is TRBJ1-3, the V gene TRBV6-5; D remains unclear. Looked up from germline, CDR1 is MNHEY and CDR2 is SVGAGI. The CDR3 totals 17 residues. Trimming left V 2 bases short and J 0 bases short, with 14 bases between. Here the CDR3 DNA reads TGTGCCAGCAGTTACGCCCGGCCGGGGTACTCTGGAAACACCATATATTTT. As protein: CASSYARPGYSGNTIYF.

J is TRBJ1-5 and V is TRBV20-1; D is unresolved. Germline-derived CDR1 and CDR2 are DFQATT and SNEGSKA (reference sequence). The germline V and J ends were trimmed by 6 bases and 2 bases, with 17 bases remaining between them. There are 15 residues in the CDR3. In DNA form, the CDR3 reads TGCAGTGCCAGGAAGGAGGCACTTGGCAATCAGCCCCAGCATTTT. Protein product: CSARKEALGNQPQHF.

CDR3 DNA sequence: TGTGCCAGCAGCCTGGGACAGGTTGAAAAACTGTTTTTT. Protein product: CASSLGQVEKLFF. The chain has TRBV13 and TRBJ1-4; the match to TRBD1 covers 8 bases. V shed 5 bases and J 7 bases; nucleotides not matched to a gene: 3. Germline CDR1 and CDR2: PRHDT and FYEKMQ (reference sequence). The length of the CDR3 is 13 residues.

The chain couples TRBV5-1 to TRBJ2-3; TRBD1 agrees at 7 bases. The V gene's germline CDR1 is SGHRS and CDR2 YFSETQ. Unmatched junction bases numbered 6, after V lost 5 bases and J lost 0 bases. This CDR3 region has 15 residues. CDR3 in amino acids: CASRGSRGSTDTQYF. The CDR3 DNA sequence: TGCGCCAGCAGAGGTAGCAGGGGGAGCACAGATACGCAGTATTTT.

V usage is TRBV12-3 or TRBV12-4 and J usage is TRBJ1-3, with TRBD1 as a possible D gene (6 bases). CDR3 length equals 14 residues. The V gene lost 7 bases and the J gene lost 0 bases, with 10 bases spanning the gap. This CDR3 is CASTPTGSGNTIYF. For the CDR3, the DNA is TGTGCCAGCACCCCGACAGGCTCTGGAAACACCATATATTTT.

The table lists this clonotype with many counts. This chain connects TRBV5-1 to TRBJ2-5; the D gene is possibly TRBD2 (6 bases). The germline V gene has CDR1 SGHRS and CDR2 YFSETQ. The CDR3 contains 13 residues. V was cut by 0 bases and J by 9 bases, with 12 bases left in between. This CDR3 is CASSLGREVAQYF. The CDR3 nucleotides are TGCGCCAGCAGCTTGGGCAGGGAGGTTGCCCAGTACTTC.